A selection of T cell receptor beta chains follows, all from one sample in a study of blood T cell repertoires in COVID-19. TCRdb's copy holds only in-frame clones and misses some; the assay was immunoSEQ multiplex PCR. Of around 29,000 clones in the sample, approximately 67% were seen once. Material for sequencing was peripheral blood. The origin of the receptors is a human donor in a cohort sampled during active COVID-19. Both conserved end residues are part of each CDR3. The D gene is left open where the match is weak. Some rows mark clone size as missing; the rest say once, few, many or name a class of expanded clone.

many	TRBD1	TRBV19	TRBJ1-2	CASSAGTGYGYTF	TGTGCCAGTAGTGCAGGGACAGGCTATGGCTACACCTTC
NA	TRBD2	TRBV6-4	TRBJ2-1	CASSNQRGINPRNEQFF	TGTGCCAGCAGTAACCAGCGGGGGATTAATCCTCGGAATGAGCAGTTCTTC
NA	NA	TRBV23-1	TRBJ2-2	CASSQSFRGKNTGELFF	TGCGCCAGCAGTCAATCGTTCCGGGGGAAGAACACCGGGGAGCTGTTTTTT
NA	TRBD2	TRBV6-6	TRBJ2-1	CASSYLRRGNNEQFF	TGTGCCAGCAGTTACCTGAGGCGGGGGAACAATGAGCAGTTCTTC
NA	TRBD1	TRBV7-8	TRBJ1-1	CASSYLGGWAEAFF	TGTGCCAGCAGCTACCTAGGGGGCTGGGCTGAAGCTTTCTTT
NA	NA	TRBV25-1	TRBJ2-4	CASVVGNIQYF	TGTGCCAGCGTAGTTGGTAACATTCAGTACTTC
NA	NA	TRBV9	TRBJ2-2	CASSPPGVSTGELFF	TGTGCCAGCAGCCCGCCAGGGGTTTCGACCGGGGAGCTGTTTTTT
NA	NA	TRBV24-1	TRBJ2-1	CATSAYNEQFF	TGTGCCACCAGTGCATACAATGAGCAGTTCTTC
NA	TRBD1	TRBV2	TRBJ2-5	CASSEGTGKETQYF	TGTGCCAGCAGTGAAGGGACAGGGAAAGAGACCCAGTACTTC
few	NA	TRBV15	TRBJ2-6	CATSRGGDSGANVLTF	TGTGCCACCAGCCGAGGGGGAGACTCTGGGGCCAACGTCCTGACTTTC
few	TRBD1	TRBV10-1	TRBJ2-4	CASSEGLGQGDIQYF	TGCGCCAGCAGTGAGGGTTTAGGGCAGGGGGACATTCAGTACTTC
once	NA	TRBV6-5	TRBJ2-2	CASTERVLDTGELFF	TGTGCCAGCACCGAGCGGGTTTTGGACACCGGGGAGCTGTTTTTT
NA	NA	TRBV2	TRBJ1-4	CASSRARVKEKLFF	TGTGCCAGCAGTCGGGCCAGGGTTAAAGAAAAACTGTTTTTT
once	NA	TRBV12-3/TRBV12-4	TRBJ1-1	CASIRGRTEAFF	TGTGCCAGCATCAGAGGGAGGACTGAAGCTTTCTTT
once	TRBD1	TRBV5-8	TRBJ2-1	CASSLGQGPFKFF	TGTGCCAGCAGCCTGGGACAGGGGCCCTTCAAGTTCTTC
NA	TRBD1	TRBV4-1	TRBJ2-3	CASSSGQGRLDTQYF	TGCGCCAGCAGCTCAGGACAGGGACGATTAGATACGCAGTATTTT
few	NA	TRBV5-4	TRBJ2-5	CASSLGSGQETQYF	TGTGCCAGCAGCTTGGGATCGGGCCAAGAGACCCAGTACTTC
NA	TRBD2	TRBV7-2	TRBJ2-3	CASSPTSGTDTQYF	TGTGCCAGCAGCCCGACTAGCGGGACAGATACGCAGTATTTT
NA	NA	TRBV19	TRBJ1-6	CATTQAPNSPLHF	TGTGCCACCACACAGGCGCCGAATTCACCCCTCCACTTT
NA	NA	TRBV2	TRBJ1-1	CASILSAGGNTEAFF	TGTGCCAGCATTTTAAGTGCAGGAGGGAACACTGAAGCTTTCTTT
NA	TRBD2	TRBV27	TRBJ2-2	CASRTWASGRAGELFF	TGTGCCAGCAGAACCTGGGCTAGCGGGAGGGCCGGGGAGCTGTTTTTT
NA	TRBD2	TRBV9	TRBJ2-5	CASSVSSGGAGTQYF	TGTGCCAGCAGCGTATCTAGCGGGGGGGCCGGGACCCAGTACTTC
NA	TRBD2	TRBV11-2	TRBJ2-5	CASSFSRGGNLKTQYF	TGTGCCAGCAGCTTCTCTCGCGGGGGGAATTTGAAGACCCAGTACTTC
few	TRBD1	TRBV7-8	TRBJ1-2	CASSLLGTGVSGLLGYTF	TGTGCCAGCAGCTTATTAGGGACAGGGGTCAGTGGTCTTCTGGGCTACACCTTC
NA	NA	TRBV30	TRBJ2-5	CAGGFFIGETQYF	TGTGCCGGAGGGTTCTTCATCGGAGAGACCCAGTACTTC
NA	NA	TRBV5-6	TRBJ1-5	CASSLGNQGPRKPQHF	TGTGCCAGCAGCTTGGGAAACCAGGGTCCCCGGAAGCCCCAGCATTTT